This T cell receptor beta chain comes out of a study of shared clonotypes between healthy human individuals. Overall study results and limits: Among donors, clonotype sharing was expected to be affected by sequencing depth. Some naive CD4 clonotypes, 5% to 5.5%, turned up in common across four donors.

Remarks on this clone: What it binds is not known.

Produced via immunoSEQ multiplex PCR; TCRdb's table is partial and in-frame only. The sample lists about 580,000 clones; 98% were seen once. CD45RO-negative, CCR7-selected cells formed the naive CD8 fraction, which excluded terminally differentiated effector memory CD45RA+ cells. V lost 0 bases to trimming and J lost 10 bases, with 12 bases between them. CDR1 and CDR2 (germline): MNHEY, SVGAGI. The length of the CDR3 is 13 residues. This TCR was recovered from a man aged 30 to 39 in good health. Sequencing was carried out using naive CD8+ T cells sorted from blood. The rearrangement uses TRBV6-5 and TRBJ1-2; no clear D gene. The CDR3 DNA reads TGTGCCAGCAGTTACTCAAATGCGGCAAACTACACCTTC. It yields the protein CASSYSNAANYTF.